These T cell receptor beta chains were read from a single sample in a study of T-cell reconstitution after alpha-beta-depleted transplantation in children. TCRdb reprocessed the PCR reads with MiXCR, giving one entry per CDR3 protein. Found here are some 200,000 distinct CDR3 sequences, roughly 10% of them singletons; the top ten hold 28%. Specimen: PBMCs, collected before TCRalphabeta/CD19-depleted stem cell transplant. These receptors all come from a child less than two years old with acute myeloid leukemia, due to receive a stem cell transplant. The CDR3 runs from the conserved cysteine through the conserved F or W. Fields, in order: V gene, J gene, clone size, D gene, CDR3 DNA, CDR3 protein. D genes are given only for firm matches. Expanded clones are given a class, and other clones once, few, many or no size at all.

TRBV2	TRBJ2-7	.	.	TGTGCCAGCAGGAATTACTACGAGCAGTACTTC	CASRNYYEQYF
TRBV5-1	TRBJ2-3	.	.	TGCGCCAGCAGCTTAGGTGACAGGATCACAGATACGCAGTATTTT	CASSLGDRITDTQYF
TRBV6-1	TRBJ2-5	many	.	TGTGCCAGCAGTCGGCAACTAGGCCCCGAGACCCAGTACTTC	CASSRQLGPETQYF
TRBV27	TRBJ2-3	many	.	TGTGCCAGCAGTAAGGGAACCGGCACAGATACGCAGTATTTT	CASSKGTGTDTQYF
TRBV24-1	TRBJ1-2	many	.	TGTGCCACCAGTCCCGCGAACAGGGACTATGGCTACACCTTC	CATSPANRDYGYTF
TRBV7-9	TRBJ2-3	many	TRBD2	TGTGCCAGCAGCTTTAGGACTAGCGGGAGAGATACGCAGTATTTT	CASSFRTSGRDTQYF
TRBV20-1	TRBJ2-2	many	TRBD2	TGCAGTGCTAGAGGGGCTAGCGGGAGAGCTGGCGACGGGGAGCTGTTTTTT	CSARGASGRAGDGELFF
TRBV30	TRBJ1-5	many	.	TGTGCCTGGAGTGTTTCCGGGAATGGCAATCAGCCCCAGCATTTT	CAWSVSGNGNQPQHF
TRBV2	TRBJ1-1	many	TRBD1	TGTGCCAGCAGTGAAAGCGACAGGGGTCTGGCTTTCTTT	CASSESDRGLAFF
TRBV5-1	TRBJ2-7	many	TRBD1	TGCGCCAGCAGCTTAAACAGGGGTCCTAGCTCGGGAGAGCAGTACTTC	CASSLNRGPSSGEQYF
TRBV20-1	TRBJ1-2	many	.	TGCAGTGCCAGGGTTGGCTACACCTTC	CSARVGYTF
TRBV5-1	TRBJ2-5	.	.	TGCGCCAGCAGCTTGGAAGTGGCTCAAGAGATGGCCCAGTACTTC	CASSLEVAQEMAQYF
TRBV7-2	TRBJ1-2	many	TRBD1	TGTGCCAGCAGCTTGAGGGACAGGGGGCCCATCCTCTATGGCTACACCTTC	CASSLRDRGPILYGYTF
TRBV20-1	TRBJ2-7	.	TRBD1	TGCAGTGCTAGTTCAGCACAGGGGGCCCACGAGCAGTACTTC	CSASSAQGAHEQYF
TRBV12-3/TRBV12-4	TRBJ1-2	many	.	TGTGCCAGCAGTTTAGGCTCCTACTATGGCTACACCTTC	CASSLGSYYGYTF
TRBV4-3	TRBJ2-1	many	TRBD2	TGCGCCAGCAGCCAAGATGCTCGCGGGAGGGCCAATGAGCAGTTCTTC	CASSQDARGRANEQFF
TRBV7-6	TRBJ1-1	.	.	TGTGCCAGCAGCTCACGGGTGAGAGGAACTGAAGCTTTCTTT	CASSSRVRGTEAFF
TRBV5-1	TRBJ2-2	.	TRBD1	TGCGCCAGCAGCTTGGGAGGACAGGGGGCTTCCGGGGACCTGTTTTTC	CASSLGGQGASGDLFF
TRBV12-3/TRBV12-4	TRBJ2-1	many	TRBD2	TGTGCCAGCAGTTTCAGTGGGGTAGCGGGACCAATCTACAATGAGCAGTTCTTC	CASSFSGVAGPIYNEQFF
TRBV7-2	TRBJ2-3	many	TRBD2	TGTGCCAGCAGCCGACCGACTAGCGGGTATAAAGTGGATACGCAGTATTTT	CASSRPTSGYKVDTQYF
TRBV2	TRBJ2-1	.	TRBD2	TGTGCCAGCGCTGGGACTAGCGGGTTATCCTACAATGAGCAGTTCTTC	CASAGTSGLSYNEQFF
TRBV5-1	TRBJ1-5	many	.	TGCGCCAGCCAGGAAGGCCCGAATCAGCCCCAGCATTTT	CASQEGPNQPQHF
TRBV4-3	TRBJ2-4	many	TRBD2	TGCGCCGGCGGGGGAGCGGGAAAGAAATGTGCCAAAAACATTCAGTACTTC	CAGGGAGKKCAKNIQYF
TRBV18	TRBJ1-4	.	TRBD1	TGTGCCAGCTCACCACGGTCGGGGACAGGGAACGAAAAACTGTTTTTT	CASSPRSGTGNEKLFF
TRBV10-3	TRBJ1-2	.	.	TGTGCCATCAGTGAGTCGTCGGGGCGTAAGGGCTTCACCTTC	CAISESSGRKGFTF
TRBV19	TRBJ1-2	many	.	TGTGCCAGTACCCCACCAGGGAATACCTATGGCTACACCTTC	CASTPPGNTYGYTF
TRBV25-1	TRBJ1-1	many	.	TGTGCCAGCAGTGACGCGGGGGTCCACCTAATGAACACTGAAGCTTTCTTT	CASSDAGVHLMNTEAFF
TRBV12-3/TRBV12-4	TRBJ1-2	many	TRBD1	TGTGCCAGCACCACACAGGGGGAGGCTGGCTACACCTTC	CASTTQGEAGYTF